Here is one T cell receptor beta chain with its context. Its antigen is still unknown. The data stem from a study of blood T cells in healthy people across ages. Study results and caveats: Researchers report that TCR beta diversity correlated strongly with naive T cell percentage.

The second PCR ran 7 to 11 cycles with a sample-barcoded 5' primer and J-beta primers. Each single sample gave us at least 3 million CDR3-containing paired-end reads. MiXCR, applied by TCRdb to the 5' RACE reads, yields one record per CDR3 protein. The table has 850,000 to 1,000,000 distinct CDR3 sequences, roughly 48% seen once. Per the germline V gene, CDR1 is SEHNR and CDR2 is FQNEAQ (reference sequence). The CDR3 sequence is 14 residues long. V gave up 5 bases and J gave up 0 bases, with 11 bases separating them. This clonotype originated in a young man in good health. This chain uses TRBV7-9 with TRBJ2-7; possible D gene TRBD1, 5 bases. Sequencing was carried out using blood. CDR3 sequence (DNA): TGTGCCAGCAGCCCCTGGGGCAACTCCTACGAGCAGTACTTC. It encodes CASSPWGNSYEQYF.